This T cell receptor beta chain is drawn from a study of hypomethylating agent response in myelodysplastic syndrome. Assay used: immunoSEQ multiplex PCR; TCRdb lists only in-frame clones, some missing. The table lists 3,500 to 4,500 clones, roughly 85% of them singletons. The sequences come from bone marrow, collected before or after starting hypomethylating agent treatment for myelodysplastic syndrome (not recorded which). This receptor was obtained from a human donor with myelodysplastic syndrome.

Here the CDR3 reads CATSTGLAERTDTQYF. For the CDR3, the DNA is TGTGCCACCAGCACGGGACTAGCGGAACGCACAGATACGCAGTATTTT. This sequence joins TRBV15 and TRBJ2-3, with 11 positions matching TRBD2. V gave up 4 bases and J gave up 1 base; unmatched junction bases: 4. Germline assignment: CDR1 LNHNV and CDR2 YYDKDF (reference sequence). The CDR3 length is 16 residues. The full variable domain, completed using reference TRBV15 and TRBJ2-3, is DAMVIQNPRYQVTQFGKPVTLSCSQTLNHNVMYWYQQKSSQAPKLLFHYYDKDFNNEADTPDNFQSRRPNTSFCFLDIRSPGLGDTAMYLCATSTGLAERTDTQYFGPGTRLTVL.